This T cell receptor beta chain was identified during a study of early T cells in non-severe SARS-CoV-2 infection. About the study: Bulk RNA from unsorted whole blood was sequenced; chains were unpaired.

The table lists this clonotype with a few counts. What it binds is not known. Study observations and caveats: Missing private and CD4 specificities, VDJdb matching favored anti-spike CD8 responses.

The V segment lost 4 bases and the J segment 5 bases; nucleotides outside the gene matches: 2. Germline loops: CDR1 SGHDN, CDR2 FVKESK. This CDR3 is built from 14 residues. Individual cDNA molecules were tagged with unique molecular identifiers, the study reported. TCRdb redid the calling of the 5' RACE reads with MiXCR, one entry per CDR3 protein. The table records tens of thousands of distinct CDR3 sequences, 9.5% to 15% of them present only once. The chain recombines TRBV14 with TRBJ2-2; 9 bases agree with TRBD1. This TCR came from an adult who was a healthcare worker with PCR-confirmed SARS-CoV-2 infection or an uninfected control (not recorded which). The specimen comprised whole blood, sampled at baseline. DNA for the CDR3: TGTGCCAGCAGCCCGGGGACAGGGACCGGGGAGCTGTTTTTT. The encoded protein is CASSPGTGTGELFF.